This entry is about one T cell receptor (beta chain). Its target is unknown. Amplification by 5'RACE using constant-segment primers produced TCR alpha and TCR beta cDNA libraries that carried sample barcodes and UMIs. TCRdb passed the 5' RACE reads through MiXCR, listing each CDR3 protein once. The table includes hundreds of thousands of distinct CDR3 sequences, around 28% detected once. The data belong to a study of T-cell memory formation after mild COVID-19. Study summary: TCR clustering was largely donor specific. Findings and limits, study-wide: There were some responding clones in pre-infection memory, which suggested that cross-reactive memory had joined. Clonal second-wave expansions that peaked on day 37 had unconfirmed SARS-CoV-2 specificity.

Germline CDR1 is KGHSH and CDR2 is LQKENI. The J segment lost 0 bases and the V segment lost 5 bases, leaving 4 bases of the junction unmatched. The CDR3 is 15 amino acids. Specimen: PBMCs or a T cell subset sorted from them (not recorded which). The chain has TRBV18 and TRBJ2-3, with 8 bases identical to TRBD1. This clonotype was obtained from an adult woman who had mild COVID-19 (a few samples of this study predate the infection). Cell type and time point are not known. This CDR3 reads CASSSDRASTDTQYF. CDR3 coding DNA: TGTGCCAGCTCATCGGACAGGGCTAGCACAGATACGCAGTATTTT.